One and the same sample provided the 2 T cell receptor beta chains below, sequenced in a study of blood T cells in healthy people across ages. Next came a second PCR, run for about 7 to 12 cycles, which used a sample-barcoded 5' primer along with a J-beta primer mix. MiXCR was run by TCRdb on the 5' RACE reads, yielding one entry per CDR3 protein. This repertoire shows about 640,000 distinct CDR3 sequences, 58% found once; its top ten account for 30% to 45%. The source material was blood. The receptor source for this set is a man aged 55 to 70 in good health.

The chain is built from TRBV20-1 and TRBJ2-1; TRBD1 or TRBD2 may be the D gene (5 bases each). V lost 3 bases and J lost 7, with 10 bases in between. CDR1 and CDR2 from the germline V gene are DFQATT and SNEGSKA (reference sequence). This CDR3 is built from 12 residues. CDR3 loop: CSARAEGNEQFF. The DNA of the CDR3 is TGCAGTGCTAGGGCTGAGGGGAATGAGCAGTTCTTC.

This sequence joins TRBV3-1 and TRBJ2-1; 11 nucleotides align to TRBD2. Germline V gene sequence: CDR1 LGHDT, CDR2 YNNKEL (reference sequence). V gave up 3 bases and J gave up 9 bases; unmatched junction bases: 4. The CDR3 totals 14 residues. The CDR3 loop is CASSHLGTSGEQFF. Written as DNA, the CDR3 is TGTGCCAGCAGCCATCTCGGGACTAGCGGTGAGCAGTTCTTC.